Sequencing of this T cell receptor beta chain was carried out in a study of T cells in Graves' hyperthyroidism and ophthalmopathy. Study background: It was at initial diagnosis, before any treatment, that peripheral blood was collected. Findings and limits, study-wide: Using 13 V-J features, a model discriminated ophthalmopathy from stable hyperthyroidism. Among clonotypes expanded in thyroid above 0.001, most were also found in blood.

Reasons for excluding patients were uncontrolled infection, other autoimmune disease, pregnancy or lactation. The investigators amplified TCR beta CDR3 regions from RNA transcripts. With the HTBI primer set, the TCR CDR3 went through a first round of RT-PCR. TCRdb analysed the multiplex PCR reads with MiXCR anew, one entry per CDR3 protein. The data hold about 280,000 distinct CDR3 sequences, with 25% to 30% observed a single time. Many counts were recorded for this clonotype. The antigen is not known. In germline, CDR1 is MNHEY, CDR2 SVGAGI. The CDR3 length is 14 residues. The trim removed 2 bases at V and 4 bases at J, leaving 5 bases unmatched.

Sequencing used blood. The sequence derives from a man aged 35 to 55 with Graves' hyperthyroidism that later progressed to Graves' ophthalmopathy. This rearrangement joins TRBV6-5 to TRBJ2-7; 7 nucleotides align to TRBD1. CDR3 in amino acids: CASSYIGGRYEQYF. CDR3 coding DNA: TGTGCCAGCAGTTACATAGGGGGCCGGTACGAGCAGTACTTC.